Below, 17 T cell receptor beta chains from the same sample are listed, as sequenced in a study of control samples from healthy donors and cancer patients. Data came from immunoSEQ multiplex PCR; TCRdb stores just in-frame clones and leaves some out. The sample includes about 75,000 clones, more than 80% seen only once; the top ten take around 15%. The sequenced material came from blood. Source of these receptors: a man aged 50-59 years in good health.

This rearrangement joins TRBV6-2 or TRBV6-3 to TRBJ2-1, with TRBD1 matching over 11 bases. Germline V gene sequence: CDR1 MNHEY, CDR2 SVGEGT. This CDR3 region has 15 residues. Germline trimming cut 6 bases from V and 6 bases from J; bases unmatched to any gene: 7. The CDR3 sequence: CASSPPGQGGNEQFF. CDR3 sequence (DNA): TGTGCCAGCAGCCCACCGGGACAGGGGGGCAATGAGCAGTTCTTC.

Written as DNA, the CDR3 is TGTGCCAGCAGTCAAAATCTACTAGGGGAGGGTGAGCAGTTCTTC. Protein: CASSQNLLGEGEQFF. V and J are TRBV6-5 and TRBJ2-1; 7 bases are shared with TRBD2. Germline V lookup: CDR1 MNHEY, CDR2 SVGAGI. The junction had 13 bases not matched to a gene; V was cut back by 5 bases and J by 9 bases. The CDR3 runs 15 residues.

V gene TRBV12-3 or TRBV12-4 combines with J gene TRBJ2-2, with no clear D. Trimming removed 2 bases from V and 7 bases from J, with 8 bases in between. CDR3 size: 13 residues. Here the CDR3 reads CASSLSGNGELFF. The CDR3, as DNA: TGTGCCAGCAGTTTAAGTGGCAACGGGGAGCTGTTTTTT.

The chain employs TRBV25-1 and TRBJ2-1; 14 bases align to TRBD2. In germline, CDR1 is MGHDK, CDR2 SYGVNS. The V segment lost 4 bases and the J segment 7 bases; nucleotides outside the gene matches: 9. This CDR3 region has 17 residues. Here the CDR3 reads CASSGMGTSGSENEQFF. DNA for the CDR3: TGTGCCAGCAGTGGGATGGGGACTAGCGGGAGTGAGAATGAGCAGTTCTTC.

The CDR3 protein is CASSLQGSYEQYF. The CDR3 DNA reads as TGTGCCAGCAGCCTACAGGGGTCCTACGAGCAGTACTTC. The genes are TRBV3-1 (or the pseudogene TRBV3-2) and TRBJ2-7; 7 positions match TRBD1. The CDR3 has 13 amino acids. Germline V gene sequence: CDR1 LGHDT, CDR2 YNNKEL (reference sequence). Losses at the gene ends were 4 bases for V and 1 base for J; bases not matched to a gene: 1.

This clone came up a few times. This chain joins TRBV20-1 and TRBJ2-5; D gene ambiguous. V was cut by 6 bases and J by 0 bases, with 5 bases left in between. CDR3 length equals 11 residues. Germline-derived CDR1 and CDR2 are DFQATT and SNEGSKA (reference sequence). The CDR3 region has the DNA TGCAGTGCCGAGTACCAAGAGACCCAGTACTTC. As protein: CSAEYQETQYF.

The J gene is TRBJ1-5, the V gene TRBV6-2 or TRBV6-3; D may be TRBD1 (5 bases). Germline V lookup: CDR1 MNHEY, CDR2 SVGEGT. V lost 2 bases and J 0 bases, leaving 17 bases between the germline ends. The CDR3 sequence is 18 residues long. This CDR3 is CASSYRRQRGNSNQPQHF. The CDR3 DNA reads as TGTGCCAGCAGTTACAGGAGGCAGCGGGGGAATAGCAATCAGCCCCAGCATTTT.

The rearrangement links TRBV5-1 to TRBJ2-1, with D unresolved. V was clipped by 1 base and J by 7 bases, with 9 bases between them. This CDR3 region has 13 residues. Per the germline V gene, CDR1 is SGHRS and CDR2 is YFSETQ. The CDR3 bases are TGCGCCAGCAGCTTGCCACTTGCAAATGAGCAGTTCTTC. This encodes CASSLPLANEQFF. Variable domain in full (rest from reference TRBV5-1 and TRBJ2-1): KAGVTQTPRYLIKTRGQQVTLSCSPISGHRSVSWYQQTPGQGLQFLFEYFSETQRNKGNFPGRFSGRQFSNSRSEMNVSTLELGDSALYLCASSLPLANEQFFGPGTRLTVL.

The rearrangement joins TRBV5-1 to TRBJ1-2; D might be TRBD1 (6 bases). Trimming cost V 0 bases and J 3 bases, with 12 bases left between them. The CDR3 has 15 amino acids. CDR1 SGHRS and CDR2 YFSETQ come from the germline V gene. The CDR3 loop reads CASSLGQGYDYGYTF. CDR3 DNA sequence: TGCGCCAGCAGCTTGGGGCAGGGGTATGACTATGGCTACACCTTC.

The CDR3 region is CASSFARSDTQYF. As DNA, the CDR3 is TGTGCCAGCAGCTTTGCCAGGTCAGATACGCAGTATTTT. The gene calls are TRBV5-6 and TRBJ2-3; D remains ambiguous. The CDR3 is made up of 13 amino acids. V dropped 2 bases and J dropped 4 bases, with 8 bases sitting between them. CDR1 and CDR2 (germline): SGHDT, YYEEEE.

The chain uses TRBV7-6 and TRBJ2-1; D may be TRBD1 or TRBD2 (5 bases each). This CDR3 is 12 amino acids long. From germline, CDR1 is SGHVS and CDR2 FNYEAQ. V lost 5 bases to trimming and J lost 8 bases, with 10 bases between them. The CDR3, as DNA: TGTGCCAGCAGCAGGGACCTCGATGAGCAGTTCTTC. Translating it yields CASSRDLDEQFF. The variable domain in full, with the rest retrieved from reference TRBV7-6 and TRBJ2-1, is GAGVSQSPRYKVTKRGQDVALRCDPISGHVSLYWYRQALGQGPEFLTYFNYEAQQDKSGLPNDRFSAERPEGSISTLTIQRTEQRDSAMYRCASSRDLDEQFFGPGTRLTVL.

The chain is built from TRBV11-3 and TRBJ1-2; tentatively, D is TRBD1 (5 bases). Trimming pared 2 bases from V and 8 bases from J, leaving 15 bases between. Per germline, CDR1 SGHNT and CDR2 YENEEA. The CDR3 spans 14 residues. In DNA form, the CDR3 reads TGTGCCAGCAGCTTAAGCTGGGGGACCGAGGGCTACACCTTC. Encoded protein: CASSLSWGTEGYTF.

This chain uses TRBV28 with TRBJ1-2, with TRBD1 matching over 7 bases. V lost 4 bases to trimming and J lost 2 bases; unmatched junction nucleotides: 4. Germline V CDR1 and CDR2: MDHEN, SYDVKM. This CDR3 is built from 14 residues. In DNA form, the CDR3 reads TGTGCCAGCAGTTCCACACAGGGGAACTATGGCTACACCTTC. Residues: CASSSTQGNYGYTF.

The chain combines TRBV5-1 with TRBJ2-3; 7 nucleotides agree with TRBD1. In germline, CDR1 is SGHRS, CDR2 YFSETQ. Losses at the gene ends were 3 bases for V and 5 bases for J; bases not matched to a gene: 6. This CDR3 has 14 residues. The DNA of the CDR3 is TGCGCCAGCAGCTCAGGGACAGCTATAGATACGCAGTATTTT. Translated, it gives CASSSGTAIDTQYF.

J is TRBJ2-3 and V is TRBV2; TRBD1 matches 8 bases. V was clipped by 6 bases and J by 3 bases; unmatched bases: 5. This CDR3 is 14 amino acids long. CDR1 SNHLY and CDR2 FYNNEI come from the germline V gene. Here the CDR3 DNA reads TGTGCCAGCAGAGACAGGGGTTTGACAGATACGCAGTATTTT. Translated: CASRDRGLTDTQYF. The whole variable domain, remainder taken from reference TRBV2 and TRBJ2-3, is EPEVTQTPSHQVTQMGQEVILRCVPISNHLYFYWYRQILGQKVEFLVSFYNNEISEKSEIFDDQFSVERPDGSNFTLKIRSTKLEDSAMYFCASRDRGLTDTQYFGPGTRLTVL.

The gene calls are TRBV28 and TRBJ2-7; possible D gene TRBD1, 6 bases. V was trimmed by 3 bases and J by 0 bases, leaving 9 bases between them. CDR3 length: 14 amino acids. Germline-derived CDR1 and CDR2 are MDHEN and SYDVKM. In nucleotides, the CDR3 is TGTGCCAGCAGTTTCCACAGGGTCTCCTACGAGCAGTACTTC. Amino acid sequence: CASSFHRVSYEQYF.

This clone appeared once. The chain combines TRBV6-6 with TRBJ1-1; weak D call: TRBD1 (5 bases). The V gene lost 6 bases and the J gene lost 5 bases, with 13 bases spanning the gap. Germline values: CDR1 MNHNY, CDR2 SVGAGI (reference sequence). CDR3 length: 13 amino acids. This CDR3 reads CASRGEIRTEAFF. The CDR3 nucleotides are TGTGCCAGCAGGGGGGAAATAAGGACTGAAGCTTTCTTT.